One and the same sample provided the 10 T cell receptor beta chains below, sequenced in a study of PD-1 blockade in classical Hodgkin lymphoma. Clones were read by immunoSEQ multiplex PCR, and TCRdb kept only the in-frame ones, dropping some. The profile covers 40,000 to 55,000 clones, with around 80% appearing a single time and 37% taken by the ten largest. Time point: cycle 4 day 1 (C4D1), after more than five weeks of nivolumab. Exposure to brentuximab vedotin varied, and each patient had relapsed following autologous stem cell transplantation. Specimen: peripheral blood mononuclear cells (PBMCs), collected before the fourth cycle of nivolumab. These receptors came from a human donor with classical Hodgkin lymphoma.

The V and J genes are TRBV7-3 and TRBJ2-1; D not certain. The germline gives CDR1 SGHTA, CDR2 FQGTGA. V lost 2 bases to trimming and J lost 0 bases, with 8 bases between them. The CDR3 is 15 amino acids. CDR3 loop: CASSLQPDSYNEQFF. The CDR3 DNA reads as TGTGCCAGCAGCTTACAGCCCGACTCCTACAATGAGCAGTTCTTC.

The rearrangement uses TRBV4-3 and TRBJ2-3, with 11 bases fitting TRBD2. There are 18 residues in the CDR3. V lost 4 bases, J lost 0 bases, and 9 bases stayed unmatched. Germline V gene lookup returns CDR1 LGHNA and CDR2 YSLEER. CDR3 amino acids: CASSLQLAGDTSTDTQYF. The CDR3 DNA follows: TGCGCCAGCAGCCTCCAACTAGCGGGGGACACTAGCACAGATACGCAGTATTTT.

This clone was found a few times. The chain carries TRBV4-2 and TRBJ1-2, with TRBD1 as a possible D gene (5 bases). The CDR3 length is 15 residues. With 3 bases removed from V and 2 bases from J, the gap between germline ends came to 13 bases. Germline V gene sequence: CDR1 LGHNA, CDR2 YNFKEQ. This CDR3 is CASSHAGRLNYGYTF. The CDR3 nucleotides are TGTGCCAGCAGCCACGCAGGGCGATTGAACTATGGCTACACCTTC.

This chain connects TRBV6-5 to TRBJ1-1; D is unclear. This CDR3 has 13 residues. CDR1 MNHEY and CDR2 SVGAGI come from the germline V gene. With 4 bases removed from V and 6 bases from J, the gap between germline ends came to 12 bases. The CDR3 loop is CASSSRLGSEAFF. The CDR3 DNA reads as TGTGCCAGCAGTTCCAGGCTGGGATCTGAAGCTTTCTTT.

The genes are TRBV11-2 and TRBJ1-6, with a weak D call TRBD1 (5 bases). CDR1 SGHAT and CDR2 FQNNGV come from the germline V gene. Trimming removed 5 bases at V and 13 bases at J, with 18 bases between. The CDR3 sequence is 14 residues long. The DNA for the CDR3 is TGTGCCAGCAGCACCGACAGTGCTTATTGGCCCCTCCACTTT. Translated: CASSTDSAYWPLHF.

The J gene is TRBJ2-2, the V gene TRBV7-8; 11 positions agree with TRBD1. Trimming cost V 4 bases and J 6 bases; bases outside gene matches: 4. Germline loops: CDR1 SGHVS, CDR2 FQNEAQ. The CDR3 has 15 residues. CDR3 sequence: CASSWSGQGAGELFF. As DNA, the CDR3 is TGTGCCAGCAGCTGGTCGGGACAGGGGGCCGGGGAGCTGTTTTTT.

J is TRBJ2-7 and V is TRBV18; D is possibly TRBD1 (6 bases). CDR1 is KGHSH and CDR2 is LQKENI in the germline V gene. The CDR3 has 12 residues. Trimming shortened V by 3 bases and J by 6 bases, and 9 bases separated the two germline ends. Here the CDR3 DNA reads TGTGCCAGCTCACCCGGACAGACCGAGCAGTACTTC. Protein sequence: CASSPGQTEQYF.

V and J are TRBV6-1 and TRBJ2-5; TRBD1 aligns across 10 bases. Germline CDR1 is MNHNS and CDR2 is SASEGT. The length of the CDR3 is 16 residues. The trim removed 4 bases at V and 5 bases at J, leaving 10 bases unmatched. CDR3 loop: CASSVGTGDLRETQYF. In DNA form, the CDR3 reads TGTGCCAGCAGTGTCGGGACAGGGGATTTGAGGGAGACCCAGTACTTC.

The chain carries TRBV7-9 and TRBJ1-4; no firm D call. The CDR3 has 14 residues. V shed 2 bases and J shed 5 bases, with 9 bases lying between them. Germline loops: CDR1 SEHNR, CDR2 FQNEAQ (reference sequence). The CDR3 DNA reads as TGTGCCAGCAGCTTATCAGCGAAGAATGAAAAACTGTTTTTT. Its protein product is CASSLSAKNEKLFF.

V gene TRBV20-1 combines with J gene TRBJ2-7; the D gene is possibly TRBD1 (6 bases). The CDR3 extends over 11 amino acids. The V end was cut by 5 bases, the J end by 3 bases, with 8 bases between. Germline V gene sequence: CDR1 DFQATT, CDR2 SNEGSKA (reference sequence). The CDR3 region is CSAGDIYEQYF. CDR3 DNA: TGCAGTGCTGGGGACATCTACGAGCAGTACTTC.